These 17 T cell receptor delta chains were all obtained from the same sample, sequenced in a study of gamma-delta T cells after stem cell transplantation. TCRdb processed the RT-PCR reads again with the CATT caller. The profile shows some 4,500 delta-chain clones, more than 15% of them singletons. Sequencing input: gamma-delta T cells. The receptors were sampled from a human donor. It is not recorded whose cells these are; they may come from a transplant donor.

V usage is TRDV2 and J usage is TRDJ1; 7 bases fit TRDD3. No J gene is reported in TCRdb; it was inferred here by comparing the DNA with germline. Germline CDR1 and CDR2: GEAIGNYY and EKD. V shed 0 bases, J shed 4 bases, and the junction held 7 bases outside the gene matches. The CDR3 is 15 amino acids. The CDR3 sequence is CACDTGGGSSDKLIF. CDR3 DNA sequence: TGTGCCTGTGACACCGGGGGGGGATCAAGCGATAAACTCATCTTT.

The chain employs TRDV2 and TRDJ3, with 11 bases that match TRDD3. This CDR3 is built from 19 residues. V was clipped by 2 bases and J by 0 bases; unmatched bases: 5. Germline V gene sequence: CDR1 GEAIGNYY, CDR2 EKD. CDR3 residues: CACDILGDKSSWDTRQMFF. The CDR3 nucleotides are TGTGCCTGTGACATACTGGGGGATAAAAGCTCCTGGGACACCCGACAGATGTTTTTC.

This sequence joins TRDV1 and TRDJ2, with D perhaps assigned TRDD2 or TRDD3 (5 bases each). The J gene, not given by TCRdb, was assigned here from a germline match of the nucleotide sequence. The CDR3 length is 19 residues. The germline V and J ends were trimmed by 2 bases and 3 bases, with 22 bases remaining between them. From germline, CDR1 is TSWWSYY and CDR2 QGS. CDR3 in amino acids: CALGERGPTLRTLTAQLFF. Here the CDR3 DNA reads TGTGCTCTTGGGGAAAGGGGGCCTACGTTGAGGACTCTGACAGCACAACTCTTCTTT.

By sample share, this clone is medium-sized. This rearrangement joins TRDV2 to TRDJ3, with TRDD3 matching over 8 bases. This CDR3 spans 16 amino acids. The junction had 0 bases not matched to a gene; V was cut back by 0 bases and J by 3 bases. Germline V gene sequence: CDR1 GEAIGNYY, CDR2 EKD. CDR3 DNA sequence: TGTGCCTGTGACACCTGGGGGATCTGGGACACCCGACAGATGTTTTTC. Translating it yields CACDTWGIWDTRQMFF.

The V and J genes are TRDV3 and TRDJ1, with D perhaps TRDD3 (5 bases). This CDR3 is 16 amino acids long. The ends were cut back, 0 bases at V and 2 bases at J, with 19 bases in the middle. CDR1 TVYSNPD and CDR2 GDNSRS come from the germline V gene (reference sequence). The CDR3 spells CAFRSQGGPPTDKLIF. CDR3 in DNA: TGTGCCTTTAGGAGCCAAGGGGGTCCCCCTACCGATAAACTCATCTTT.

This clone was counted between two and nine times. The rearrangement uses TRDV1 and TRDJ1; 10 bases fit TRDD3. The trim removed 5 bases at V and 0 bases at J, leaving 21 bases unmatched. Germline CDR1 and CDR2: TSWWSYY and QGS. The CDR3 loop spans 21 amino acids. The CDR3: CALGTPHPTKMGDTYTDKLIF. CDR3 sequence (DNA): TGTGCTCTTGGGACCCCTCACCCTACTAAAATGGGGGATACTTACACCGATAAACTCATCTTT.

The V and J genes are TRDV3 and TRDJ1; D is tentatively TRDD2 or TRDD3 (9 bases each). The J gene is absent in TCRdb and was assigned here via DNA matching to germline. The CDR3 loop spans 25 amino acids. Germline CDR1 TVYSNPD, CDR2 GDNSRS (reference sequence). Trimming left V 0 bases short and J 1 base short, with 45 bases between. CDR3 sequence reads: CAFRPSPSYDGNILGEYQGTDKLIF. The DNA for the CDR3 is TGTGCCTTTAGGCCCTCTCCTTCCTACGACGGCAATATACTGGGGGAATACCAAGGCACCGATAAACTCATCTTT.

This clone was observed a handful of times. One end of the junction varies from germline; a read error may be responsible. In DNA form, the CDR3 reads TGTGCTCTCGGGGGGCGATACCTGAGTACCGATAAACTCATCTTT. It codes for CALGGRYLSTDKLIF. The rearrangement links TRDV1 to TRDJ1, with D possibly matching TRDD3 (5 bases). Germline assignment: CDR1 TSWWSYY and CDR2 QGS. This CDR3 has 15 amino acids.

The genes are TRDV1 and TRDJ3; 7 bases line up with TRDD3. Germline assignment: CDR1 TSWWSYY and CDR2 QGS. Trimming at V came to 0 bases and at J to 0 bases, leaving 20 bases not matched to a gene. The CDR3 spans 24 residues. The CDR3: CALGELVVCTGDPLHSWDTRQMFF. The CDR3 coding sequence is TGTGCTCTTGGGGAACTAGTCGTTTGTACTGGGGACCCTCTCCACTCCTGGGACACCCGACAGATGTTTTTC.

As regards this clone: A junction end diverges from the germline sequence, so it may reflect a read error. The sample has other DNA sequences that encode this CDR3 too. The rearrangement uses TRDV1 and TRDJ1, with TRDD3 identical over 11 bases. The CDR3 consists of 23 residues. Germline-derived CDR1 and CDR2 are TSWWSYY and QGS. This CDR3 is CALGEPPEATNPLLLGDSHKLIF. Written as DNA, the CDR3 is TGTGCTCTCGGGGAGCCCCCGGAAGCTACGAACCCTCTCCTACTGGGGGATAGTCATAAACTCATCTTT.

A few counts support this clone. A much larger clone is a single base away; this may be a read error. Within the sample, other DNA sequences also encode this same CDR3. The chain links TRDV2 to TRDJ2; TRDD3 aligns across 7 bases. CDR1 and CDR2 from the germline V gene are GEAIGNYY and EKD. This CDR3 contains 14 residues. This CDR3 reads CACDVGDLTAQLFF. The CDR3 nucleotides are TGCGCCTGTGACGTGGGGGATTTGACAGCACAACTCTTCTTT.

This clone was seen only a few times. The rearrangement links TRDV2 to TRDJ1; 10 nucleotides align to TRDD3. The J gene comes from matching the DNA to germline here; TCRdb lacks it. V lost 0 bases to trimming and J lost 3 bases; unmatched junction nucleotides: 6. Germline V lookup: CDR1 GEAIGNYY, CDR2 EKD. The CDR3 spans 16 residues. The CDR3 sequence is CACDTGGGYGADKLIF. The CDR3 coding sequence is TGTGCCTGTGACACCGGCGGGGGATACGGGGCCGATAAACTCATCTTT.

This clone is labeled medium-sized. CDR3 bases: TGTGCTCTTGGGGAACTGCGGACCTTTTCGAGCTCCTGGGACACCCGACAGATGTTTTTC. Its translation is CALGELRTFSSSWDTRQMFF. V and J are TRDV1 and TRDJ3; unclear D gene. Germline V gene data show CDR1 as TSWWSYY and CDR2 as QGS. Trimming removed 0 bases at V and 0 bases at J, with 15 bases between. The CDR3 totals 20 residues.

The J gene is TRDJ1, the V gene TRDV1, with 12 bases that match TRDD3. TCRdb carries no J gene annotation; the J gene was assigned here by matching the DNA with germline. The V gene's germline CDR1 is TSWWSYY and CDR2 QGS. V trimming: 4 bases; J trimming: 1 base; junction bases outside the gene matches: 13. The CDR3 spans 19 residues. CDR3 DNA sequence: TGTGCTCTTGGGGCCAGCATTCCGACTGGGGGATACCTCACCGATAAACTCATCTTT. Translation: CALGASIPTGGYLTDKLIF.

By frequency in the sample, this clone is medium-sized. The sample has other DNA sequences that encode this CDR3 too. J is TRDJ2 and V is TRDV2; TRDD3 matches at 11 bases. This CDR3 region has 16 residues. The germline gives CDR1 GEAIGNYY, CDR2 EKD. V dropped 1 base and J dropped 0; count of bases not matched to a gene: 0. CDR3: CACDTLGDTLTAQLFF. CDR3 in DNA: TGTGCCTGTGACACACTGGGGGATACTTTGACAGCACAACTCTTCTTT.

This clone was counted only a few times. The chain recombines TRDV1 with TRDJ1, with 10 bases that match TRDD3. Germline loops: CDR1 TSWWSYY, CDR2 QGS. CDR3 length equals 21 residues. With 1 base clipped from V and 10 bases from J, the junction kept 27 bases outside the gene matches. CDR3 DNA sequence: TGTGCTCTTGGGGAACCAGCTGACCCTCACTTCCTATCTACTGGGGGATGGGGACTCATCTTT. It specifies CALGEPADPHFLSTGGWGLIF.

As for this clone: Other DNA sequences in the same sample also yield this CDR3. The V gene is uncalled and the J gene is TRDJ2. The CDR3 totals 16 residues. The CDR3: CASPYCVIALTAQLFF. In nucleotides, the CDR3 is TGTGCCTCCCCATACTGTGTCATAGCTTTGACAGCACAACTCTTCTTT.